These T cell receptor beta chains were read from a single sample in a study of tumor-infiltrating lymphocytes in primary liver carcinoma. One entry per CDR3 protein results from TCRdb running MiXCR on the multiplex PCR reads. The table has 100,000 to 150,000 distinct CDR3 sequences, 64% seen once. The sample taken for sequencing was liver tumor tissue from sampling region 3. The receptors originated from a woman aged 60-75 years with primary liver carcinoma and hepatitis B virus infection. CDR3s include the opening cysteine and the closing phenylalanine or tryptophan. The D gene is left open where the match is weak. Clone size is not always given. Where it is, it says once, few, many or a class for expanded clones.

CDR3aa,CDR3nt,d_gene,abundance,len,v_gene,j_gene
CSVEGLGIIDEQYF,TGCAGCGTTGAGGGATTAGGCATTATCGACGAGCAGTACTTC,-,many,14,TRBV29-1,TRBJ2-7
CASNRDGETQYF,TGTGCCAGCAACAGGGATGGGGAGACCCAGTACTTC,-,many,12,TRBV2,TRBJ2-5
CASSSEQAGTDTQFF,TGTGCCAGCAGCTCGGAACAGGCTGGCACAGATACGCAGTTTTTT,-,once,15,TRBV11-1,TRBJ2-3
CSSSRLGGSPLHF,TGTTCCAGTAGCCGACTTGGGGGTTCACCCCTCCACTTT,-,-,13,TRBV11-1,TRBJ1-6
CASSFGLTDGYEEYF,TGTGCCAGCAGCTTCGGACTTACGGACGGCTACGAGGAGTACTTC,-,-,15,TRBV11-2,TRBJ2-7
CARGSTGRETQYF,TGTGCCAGAGGCTCTACGGGAAGGGAGACCCAGTACTTC,-,-,13,TRBV11-2,TRBJ2-5
CASSLAFRLDNEQFF,TGCGCCAGCAGCTTGGCCTTTCGACTTGACAATGAGCAGTTCTTC,-,many,15,TRBV5-1,TRBJ2-1
CTSSIGRLAENTGELFF,TGTACCAGCAGCATAGGCAGGCTAGCGGAAAACACCGGGGAGCTGTTTTTT,TRBD2,-,17,TRBV11-3,TRBJ2-2
CASRRGPSGSSPSTDTQYF,TGTGCCAGCAGACGAGGACCTAGCGGGAGTTCCCCTAGCACAGATACGCAGTATTTT,TRBD2,many,19,TRBV6-6,TRBJ2-3
CAISAREGQPQHF,TGTGCCATCAGTGCCAGGGAGGGTCAGCCCCAGCATTTT,-,-,13,TRBV6-4,TRBJ1-5
CAWGQMNTEAFF,TGTGCCTGGGGACAGATGAACACTGAAGCTTTCTTT,-,-,12,TRBV30,TRBJ1-1
CASSFGRGQEDTEAFF,TGTGCCAGTAGCTTCGGACGTGGGCAGGAGGACACTGAAGCTTTCTTT,-,-,16,TRBV5-4,TRBJ1-1
CASSLGLAGANEQYF,TGTGCCAGCAGCCTGGGACTAGCGGGAGCCAACGAGCAGTACTTC,TRBD2,many,15,TRBV4-2,TRBJ2-7
CVSSSPDGNEKLFF,TGTGTCAGCAGCTCACCGGACGGTAATGAAAAACTGTTTTTT,-,-,14,TRBV11-3,TRBJ1-4
CASIRLSGSDRQCF,TGTGCCAGCATCAGATTATCTGGGTCAGATAGGCAGTGTTTT,-,-,14,TRBV6-5,TRBJ2-3
CASSALRQVHEQYF,TGTGCCAGCAGCGCCCTCCGACAGGTCCACGAGCAGTACTTC,-,many,14,TRBV5-6,TRBJ2-7
CASSFGATGRETKYF,TGTGCCAGCAGCTTCGGGGCTACGGGGCGAGAGACCAAGTACTTC,-,-,15,TRBV5-5,TRBJ2-5
CSVEDGIVMGSEQFF,TGCAGTGTTGAAGACGGGATTGTCATGGGGAGTGAGCAGTTCTTC,-,-,15,TRBV29-1,TRBJ2-1
CVSSSDIGDREYF,TGTGTCAGCAGCTCAGATATCGGGGACCGCGAATACTTT,-,-,13,TRBV11-2,TRBJ2-5
CASSFPGRVTYEQYF,TGTGCCAGCAGTTTCCCGGGGAGGGTTACTTACGAGCAGTACTTC,TRBD2,few,15,TRBV28,TRBJ2-7
CVRSSLAGVQQYF,TGTGTCAGGAGCAGTCTAGCGGGAGTACAGCAGTACTTC,TRBD2,-,13,TRBV11-2,TRBJ2-7
CSVEQDRDFAGAFF,TGCAGCGTTGAACAGGACAGGGACTTCGCTGGAGCTTTCTTT,TRBD1,-,14,TRBV29-1,TRBJ1-1
CASIGGNTGELFF,TGCGCCAGCATCGGGGGCAACACCGGGGAGCTGTTTTTT,-,many,13,TRBV10-2,TRBJ2-2
CAISEVYSNEQFF,TGTGCCATCAGTGAGGTTTATAGCAATGAGCAGTTCTTC,-,-,13,TRBV10-3,TRBJ2-1
CASSRQGSTEAFF,TGTGCCAGCAGCCGACAGGGCAGCACTGAAGCCTTCTTT,TRBD1,-,13,TRBV12-3/TRBV12-4,TRBJ1-1
CAWSVSGRGAGANVLTF,TGTGCCTGGAGTGTTAGCGGGAGAGGGGCTGGGGCCAACGTCCTGACTTTC,TRBD2,many,17,TRBV30,TRBJ2-6
CVSIFGGPYEQYF,TGTGTCAGCATCTTTGGGGGTCCCTACGAGCAGTACTTC,-,-,13,TRBV11-2,TRBJ2-7
CSVGKGDSSVADTQYF,TGCAGCGTGGGAAAGGGGGATTCTAGCGTAGCAGATACGCAGTATTTT,-,many,16,TRBV29-1,TRBJ2-3
CASSSIGTPIQETQYF,TGTGCTAGCAGCAGTATCGGGACTCCAATTCAAGAGACCCAGTACTTC,-,few,16,TRBV7-9,TRBJ2-5
CASTAGGYNEQFF,TGTGCCAGCACTGCCGGGGGCTACAATGAGCAATTCTTT,-,-,13,TRBV11-3,TRBJ2-1
CASSQDSDFHF,TGTGCCAGCAGCCAAGATAGCGATTTCCACTTC,-,many,11,TRBV14,TRBJ2-7
CSGQGALNEKLFF,TGCAGCGGACAGGGGGCTTTAAATGAAAAACTGTTTTTT,TRBD1,many,13,TRBV29-1,TRBJ1-4
CTSSWGGSRTYEQYF,TGTACCAGCAGCTGGGGCGGTTCGAGGACCTACGAGCAGTACTTC,-,-,15,TRBV11-1,TRBJ2-7
CASSTGTYTQYF,TGTGCCAGCAGCACAGGAACATATACGCAGTATTTT,-,-,12,TRBV11-3,TRBJ2-3
CASSMQGAGANVLTF,TGTGCCAGCAGTATGCAGGGTGCCGGGGCCAACGTCCTGACTTTC,-,many,15,TRBV6-6,TRBJ2-6
CASSDGGNNSPLHF,TGCGCCAGCAGTGATGGAGGGAATAATTCGCCCCTCCACTTT,-,-,14,TRBV10-2,TRBJ1-6
CSVLVPRGRAGVKTQYF,TGCAGCGTTCTTGTGCCCCGCGGGAGGGCCGGGGTGAAGACCCAGTACTTC,TRBD2,-,17,TRBV29-1,TRBJ2-5
CASRDTAQNTEALF,TGTGCCAGCAGGGACACCGCCCAGAACACTGAAGCTCTCTTT,-,-,14,TRBV6-1,TRBJ1-1
CASNYRAGSGELFF,TGTGCCAGCAACTATAGAGCGGGGAGCGGGGAGCTGTTTTTT,TRBD2,once,14,TRBV11-2,TRBJ2-2
CASGLGGGSTDTQYF,TGTGCCAGCGGCTTGGGGGGCGGGAGCACAGATACGCAGTATTTT,-,-,15,TRBV11-2,TRBJ2-3
CASSPLGTGNQPQHF,TGTGCCAGCAGCCCCCTAGGGACAGGCAATCAGCCCCAGCATTTT,TRBD1,many,15,TRBV12-3/TRBV12-4,TRBJ1-5
CTSSLDFGSTDTQYF,TGTACAAGCAGTTTAGATTTCGGGAGCACAGATACGCAGTATTTT,-,-,15,TRBV12-3/TRBV12-4,TRBJ2-3
CASNSMTSGSRNEQFF,TGTGCCAGCAACTCGATGACTAGCGGGAGTCGCAATGAGCAGTTCTTC,TRBD2,-,16,TRBV11-1,TRBJ2-1
CASSLQGGGHNEQFF,TGTGCCAGCAGCTTACAGGGGGGGGGACACAATGAGCAGTTCTTC,-,many,15,TRBV7-9,TRBJ2-1
CSADGTSGSAYNEQFF,TGCAGTGCGGACGGGACTAGCGGGAGTGCCTACAATGAGCAGTTCTTC,TRBD2,-,16,TRBV20-1,TRBJ2-1
CASGGGHGPYEQYF,TGTGCCAGCGGGGGGGGTCACGGACCCTACGAGCAGTACTTC,TRBD2,-,14,TRBV12-3/TRBV12-4,TRBJ2-7
CASSPPRGAHTTEAFF,TGTGCCAGCAGCCCACCCAGGGGGGCGCATACCACTGAAGCTTTCTTT,TRBD1,once,16,TRBV11-2,TRBJ1-1
CASNGPGTSGIRQETQYF,TGTGCCAGCAATGGACCGGGGACTAGCGGGATCCGACAAGAGACCCAGTACTTC,TRBD2,few,18,TRBV25-1,TRBJ2-5
CARSPRGSISHERYF,TGTGCCAGGAGCCCACGGGGATCCATTTCCCACGAGCGGTACTTC,-,-,15,TRBV12-3/TRBV12-4,TRBJ2-7
CASRGEAGITEAFF,TGTGCCAGCAGGGGAGAGGCAGGGATCACTGAAGCTTTCTTT,-,-,14,TRBV5-4,TRBJ1-1
CASSPPGTSMDEQFF,TGTGCCAGCAGCCCCCCCGGGACCAGCATGGATGAGCAGTTCTTC,-,-,15,TRBV11-2,TRBJ2-1
CASSLEPVVSQHF,TGTGCCAGCAGCTTAGAACCAGTAGTATCCCAGCATTTT,-,-,13,TRBV11-2,TRBJ1-5
CASSLDRGQPQHF,TGTGCCAGCAGTCTCGACAGGGGACAGCCCCAGCATTTT,TRBD1,many,13,TRBV6-5,TRBJ1-5